Following are 2 T cell receptor beta chains from one sample sequenced in a study of cytomegalovirus exposure and HLA in healthy donors. Sequencing was performed with immunoSEQ multiplex PCR; in TCRdb, only in-frame clones are kept and a portion is missing. This table holds some 160,000 clones, approximately 89% found once. Sequenced material: PBMCs. Receptor source: a man aged 18 to 35 in good health and CMV-seronegative.

This sequence joins TRBV7-3 and TRBJ1-6; D is possibly TRBD1 (5 bases). Trimming removed 0 bases from V and 7 bases from J, with 10 bases in between. There are 15 residues in the CDR3. The V gene's germline CDR1 is SGHTA and CDR2 FQGTGA. CDR3 sequence reads: CASSLTGDQNSPLHF. The CDR3 DNA is TGTGCCAGCAGCTTAACAGGGGATCAAAATTCACCCCTCCACTTT.

The chain is built from TRBV6-1 and TRBJ2-1; a possible D gene is TRBD2 (5 bases). The V end lost 5 bases, the J end lost 3 bases, and 14 bases lay between the germline ends. Per the germline V gene, CDR1 is MNHNS and CDR2 is SASEGT. The CDR3 extends over 15 amino acids. This CDR3 reads CASSLGRGFYNEQFF. CDR3 DNA sequence: TGTGCCAGCAGTCTTGGGCGCGGGTTCTACAATGAGCAGTTCTTC.